This T cell receptor (beta chain) was captured by sequencing in a study of blood T cells in healthy people across ages. A second PCR, run for about 6 to 11 cycles, used a sample-barcoded 5' primer plus a J-beta primer mix. With 12 random nucleotides, a template-switch adaptor tagged each individual cDNA molecule. TCRdb re-called the 5' RACE reads through MiXCR, storing one row per CDR3 protein. Among hundreds of thousands of distinct CDR3 sequences listed, 40% to 45% were seen once. The CDR3 runs 14 residues. V was cut by 3 bases and J by 2 bases, with 11 bases left in between. The sequenced sample consisted of blood. This receptor was taken from an older man in good health. The chain is built from TRBV12-3 or TRBV12-4 and TRBJ2-7; perhaps TRBD1 as D (5 bases). CDR3 region: CASSFQGAPYEQYF. CDR3 in DNA: TGTGCCAGCAGTTTTCAAGGGGCCCCCTACGAGCAGTACTTC.